This T cell receptor (beta chain) was profiled in a study of blood T cell repertoires in COVID-19. CDR1 is SGDLS, CDR2 YYNGEE, per germline. The length of the CDR3 is 18 residues. The ends lost 3 bases at V and 5 bases at J; junction bases unmatched: 15. As originally analysed: Amplification from reference gene primers served as the basis for estimated nucleated cell counts. Sequencing was performed with immunoSEQ multiplex PCR; in TCRdb, only in-frame clones are kept and a portion is missing. V, J and clone size derive from that table, while D and trimming were established from the DNA sequence. The data hold about 91,000 clones, with about 91% observed a single time.

This sequence was found in a woman aged 70-85 years with acute or convalescent COVID-19. What was sequenced was peripheral blood. The genes are TRBV9 and TRBJ2-5, with TRBD2 identical over 11 bases. The CDR3 DNA follows: TGTGCCAGCAGCGGAGGATGGCTAGCGGGGGGTAGGGCCGAGACCCAGTACTTC. Its protein is CASSGGWLAGGRAETQYF.